This is a list of T cell receptor beta chains from one sample in a study of OX40 agonist ivuxolimab in advanced cancers. Measured with immunoSEQ multiplex PCR; TCRdb has only the in-frame clones, and not every one. The sample consists of about 62,000 clones, roughly 85% of them appearing once. The sample here was CD4+ or CD8+ T cells sorted from blood, taken in a trial of the OX40 agonist ivuxolimab. The receptors stem from an adult with an advanced solid tumor such as melanoma, head and neck, liver or kidney cancer. Both conserved end residues are part of each CDR3. The D gene is left open where the match is weak. Rows may omit the clone size; those that give it use once, few, many or a size class.

J gene,D gene,V gene,clone size,CDR3 DNA,CDR3 protein
TRBJ1-2,NA,TRBV5-1,NA,TGCGCCAGCAGACCCGGACAGACCAACTATGGCTACACCTTC,CASRPGQTNYGYTF
TRBJ2-1,TRBD2,TRBV11-3,NA,TGTGCCAGCAGCTTAGGGGGACTAGCGGGAGGCCCCCCTCATGAGCAGTTCTTC,CASSLGGLAGGPPHEQFF
TRBJ2-3,TRBD2,TRBV5-6,NA,TGTGCCAGCAGCTTCACCGGGACTAGTCAATCAGATACGCAGTATTTT,CASSFTGTSQSDTQYF
TRBJ1-5,NA,TRBV27,once,TGTGCCAGCAGTTTATTCGGGGAGAGTAGAGAGAGGAGCAATCAGCCCCAGCATTTT,CASSLFGESRERSNQPQHF
TRBJ1-2,TRBD1,TRBV2,NA,TGTGCCAGCAGTGATGGGTGGACAGGGCATGGCTACACCTTC,CASSDGWTGHGYTF
TRBJ2-3,NA,TRBV5-1,NA,TGCGCCAGCAGCTTAAGCTGGTCCGCAGATACGCAGTATTTT,CASSLSWSADTQYF
TRBJ2-7,NA,TRBV30,NA,TGTGCCTGGACCCTCGGCCCCCTCGGCGGGGAGCAGTACTTC,CAWTLGPLGGEQYF
TRBJ2-3,TRBD1,TRBV7-2,NA,TGTGCCAGCAGCTTAGAACAGGGGAGAGATACGCAGTATTTT,CASSLEQGRDTQYF
TRBJ2-6,TRBD1,TRBV2,NA,TGTGCCAGCACCGGGACAGGGGGCTATGGGGCCAACGTCCTGACTTTC,CASTGTGGYGANVLTF
TRBJ1-1,NA,TRBV30,once,TGTGCCTGGAAGGGAGCAACTGAAGCTTTCTTT,CAWKGATEAFF
TRBJ2-1,NA,TRBV4-2,NA,TGTGCCAGCAGCCAAGGAGGGGGGACTGTGGGCAATGAGCAGTTCTTC,CASSQGGGTVGNEQFF
TRBJ1-2,NA,TRBV5-1,NA,TGCGCCAGCAGCCGGGGGCCCGGGACGGCTGATGGCTACACCTTC,CASSRGPGTADGYTF
TRBJ2-2,NA,TRBV19,NA,TGTGCCAGTAGCCGACAGGGAGGCACCGGGGAGCTGTTTTTT,CASSRQGGTGELFF
TRBJ2-7,NA,TRBV30,NA,TGTGCCTGGAGTACGGTCTACGAGCAGTACTTC,CAWSTVYEQYF
TRBJ2-1,NA,TRBV2,NA,TGTGCCAGCAGTGAGGAAGGGAACCCCTACAATGAGCAGTTCTTC,CASSEEGNPYNEQFF
TRBJ1-1,NA,TRBV18,NA,TGTGCCAGCTCACCAGGAACGCCCAAGAATGTGGCTTTCTTT,CASSPGTPKNVAFF
TRBJ2-7,NA,TRBV11-2,NA,TGTGCCAGCAGCTTAGCCCACCAACGGGGTGAGCAGTACTTC,CASSLAHQRGEQYF
TRBJ2-5,NA,TRBV5-6,NA,TGTGCCAGCAGTCGGTCTGTGGACCAAGAGACCCAGTACTTC,CASSRSVDQETQYF
TRBJ2-5,NA,TRBV15,NA,TGTGCCACCAGCTCTCGGAGGGAAGAGACCCAGTACTTC,CATSSRREETQYF
TRBJ1-4,NA,TRBV10-3,NA,TGTGCCATCAGTATCGACAGCCATAATTCGAAACTGTTTTTT,CAISIDSHNSKLFF
TRBJ2-5,NA,TRBV28,NA,TGTGCCAGCAGTTCTTTTACGGGATCGAAAGAGACCCAGTACTTC,CASSSFTGSKETQYF
TRBJ2-7,TRBD1,TRBV28,NA,TGTGCCAGCAGTCCCCCGGGACAGCAGTACGAGCAGTACTTC,CASSPPGQQYEQYF
TRBJ2-5,TRBD2,TRBV2,NA,TGTGCCAGCAGGGGGGAGGGTGAGACCCAGTACTTC,CASRGEGETQYF
TRBJ2-1,NA,TRBV29-1,NA,TGCAGCGTTGAAGATTCAAGGGGGGGCTCCTACAATGAGCAGTTCTTC,CSVEDSRGGSYNEQFF
TRBJ1-1,TRBD1,TRBV11-2,NA,TGTGCCAGCAGCTTTACAGGGGGTATGGACACTGAAGCTTTCTTT,CASSFTGGMDTEAFF
TRBJ2-7,NA,TRBV10-2,NA,TGCGCCAGCACTACCCGAGGTACCAGCTCCTACGAGCAGTACTTC,CASTTRGTSSYEQYF
TRBJ2-5,NA,TRBV9,NA,TGTGCCAGCAGCGTAGGTTTCAGGGAGACCCAGTACTTC,CASSVGFRETQYF
TRBJ2-2,TRBD2,TRBV7-2,NA,TGTGCCAGCAGCTTAGTTGCGGGAGACACCGGGGAGCTGTTTTTT,CASSLVAGDTGELFF
TRBJ2-3,TRBD1,TRBV2,NA,TGTGCCAGCACGGGACAGGGGGGCTCAGATACGCAGTATTTT,CASTGQGGSDTQYF
TRBJ1-2,NA,TRBV6-1,few,TGTGCCAGCAGTGAATACGGGAGCTATGGCTACACCTTC,CASSEYGSYGYTF
TRBJ1-4,NA,TRBV27,NA,TGTGCCAGCAGTTTCCGGCAGTTTAATGAAAAACTGTTTTTT,CASSFRQFNEKLFF